This TCR beta chain was observed in a study of beta chain features in type 1 diabetes (dated by TCRdb to 2016 to 2019). About the study as a whole: Patients and healthy donors did not differ in mean age, gender distribution, total cell number or subset yield. Regulatory and stem cell-like memory subsets were isolated from only 8 patients and roughly 8 healthy donors, whereas naive and central memory subsets came from all 30 or so donors. The study compared TCRB repertoires of sorted circulating CD4+ T cell subsets between recently diagnosed type 1 diabetes patients and matched healthy donors. Across all samples, some 99 million sorted cells were examined, and cell number per subset correlated strongly with RNA yield. What the research found in general, with its limitations: Sequencing cDNA rather than genomic DNA could over-represent highly expressing activated cells, although activation and CD3 levels did not differ between groups. In all four CD4+ subsets, TCRB CDR3 length was moderately but significantly shorter in type 1 diabetes patients. Only small numbers of individuals were included in the HLA sub-analyses, which left unresolved whether HLA type had any influence on TCRB rearrangement. Shorter templates might have been favored by PCR, but patient and control samples were amplified and corrected together, so both groups would have been affected equally by any skew. Naive, central memory and regulatory TCRB repertoires appeared to be more alike among patients than among healthy donors. Fewer insertions and more nucleotide deletions at VDJ recombination sites were observed in patients with type 1 diabetes, implying thymic rearrangement abnormalities.

The entire isolated RNA was reverse transcribed using the High Capacity cDNA Reverse Transcription Kit, and thus expressed TCRB transcripts were sequenced. Deep immunoSEQ sequencing was performed on naive, central memory and regulatory T cell samples, with an average of roughly 3.6 million total reads per sample. After sorted cells were lysed in RLT buffer, RNA was extracted with DNase-treated RNeasy Micro or Mini kits, with the choice depending on cell number. Each cell subset was processed on its own to prevent cross-contamination, while patient and healthy donor samples were processed together. Using the immunoSEQ multiplex PCR, TCRB sequences were amplified from cDNA into 87-bp fragments spanning the CDR3 region. Sequencing of the amplicons was done on the Illumina HiSeq platform. The authors processed their data as follows. PCR bias was corrected computationally using synthetic template baselines, and reads within Hamming distance 2 were collapsed, with unmergeable singletons discarded. Reads were aligned to IMGT to assign V, D and J genes, CDR3 length, and insertions or deletions at six rearrangement sites. Clonotype counts were normalized to sorted cell number within each subset before computing true diversity and Gini coefficients with the tcR R package. Repertoire sharing was quantified using the overlap coefficient calculated on TCRB nucleotide sequences. Out-of-frame TCRB sequences from naive cells were analyzed to stand in for the pre-selection repertoire. TCRdb holds this immuneACCESS table with in-frame rearrangements only. Some clones are missing; in checked studies, unresolved V genes explain under half, and the rest has no known cause. The D gene and trimming were derived from the DNA, and the V and J assignments and clone size from that table. The sample has about 900,000 clones on record, roughly 17% of them singletons. The ten largest clonotypes hold 0.023% of the sample.

A single peripheral blood draw of around 0.11 L on average was collected from each donor into heparinised tubes. A BD FACSAria II and a panel including CD45RO, CCR7, CD25, CD127, CD95 and CD27 were used to sort naive, central memory, regulatory and stem cell-like memory CD4+ T cells. Purity was above 95% for every sorted population. Right away, PBMCs were isolated by Lymphoprep density gradient centrifugation and were stained directly, with no culture step. So that batch effects would be minimized, each experiment stained and sorted samples in pairs, pairing one healthy donor with one patient. This clone was observed a few times. The clone's antigen remains unknown. Base qualities were left out, and no much larger clone turns up one base away. The CDR3 has 13 amino acids, counting the end cysteine and phenylalanine. Only the CDR3 region is kept as DNA, spanning 39 bases read in frame from base 1. From the germline V gene (reference sequence), CDR1 is LNHDA and CDR2 is SQIVND. Between the V and J ends, shortened by 5 bases and 10 bases respectively, the junction contains 15 bases.

The V gene is TRBV19 and the J gene is TRBJ1-5; the D segment cannot be called with confidence. Sequenced sample: naive CD4+ T cells from blood. This specimen's cell subset or site label, interpreted: true naive CD4+ T cells. This clonotype originated in a young woman in good health. The nucleotides are TGTGCCAGTAGTGCCGCCGGGGTCGCTCCCCAGCATTTT. Its protein is CASSAAGVAPQHF. With the rest looked up from the reference TRBV19 and TRBJ1-5 genes rather than sequenced, the full variable domain is DGGITQSPKYLFRKEGQNVTLSCEQNLNHDAMYWYRQDPGQGLRLIYYSQIVNDFQKGDIAEGYSVSREKKESFPLTVTSAQKNPTAFYLCASSAAGVAPQHFGDGTRLSIL.